The 22 T cell receptor beta chains below were found in one sample sequenced in a study of cytomegalovirus exposure and HLA in healthy donors. With 60 Vbeta and 13 Jbeta primers, the PCR was carried out. The repertoire was sequenced with immunoSEQ multiplex PCR; TCRdb's copy has only in-frame clones and lacks some. The data hold about 110,000 clones, with 79% observed a single time. The sample consisted of PBMCs. Every receptor here comes from a middle-aged woman in good health and CMV-seronegative.

This clone was observed a few times. This chain joins TRBV7-6 and TRBJ2-1; D gene ambiguous. Per germline, CDR1 SGHVS and CDR2 FNYEAQ. V lost 5 bases, J lost 7 bases, and 15 bases lay in between. The CDR3 consists of 14 residues. The CDR3: CASSVGLRVNEQFF. The DNA of the CDR3 is TGTGCCAGCAGCGTTGGTCTTCGGGTGAATGAGCAGTTCTTC.

The chain combines TRBV30 with TRBJ1-1, with 7 nucleotides matching TRBD1. The CDR3 has 13 residues. V was pared by 5 bases and J by 2 bases, with 5 bases of the junction left unmatched. Germline CDR1 reads GTSNPN; CDR2 reads SVGIG (reference sequence). The CDR3 is CAWRGTVNTEAFF. The DNA for the CDR3 is TGTGCCTGGCGCGGGACAGTTAACACTGAAGCTTTCTTT.

DNA for the CDR3: TGTGCCAGCAGTCCATACTACGGGACAGGGTCTATGTATGGCTACACCTTC. Translated: CASSPYYGTGSMYGYTF. The chain joins TRBV27 to TRBJ1-2; 9 bases match TRBD1. Per the germline V gene, CDR1 is MNHEY and CDR2 is SMNVEV (reference sequence). This CDR3 is 17 amino acids long. V lost 5 bases and J lost 5; bases outside the gene matches: 15.

This rearrangement joins TRBV29-1 to TRBJ2-3; D might be TRBD2 (6 bases). This CDR3 comprises 13 residues. Trimming took off 1 base at V and 2 bases at J, with 7 bases between the two ends. Germline V gene sequence: CDR1 SQVTM, CDR2 ANQGSEA. The CDR3 region is CSVEGEVTDTQYF. DNA of the CDR3: TGCAGCGTTGAAGGGGAGGTCACAGATACGCAGTATTTT.

Notes on this clone: The same CDR3 is also encoded by other DNA sequences in this sample. The rearrangement uses TRBV6-5 and TRBJ2-7, with 8 bases fitting TRBD2. The V gene's germline CDR1 is MNHEY and CDR2 SVGAGI. V shed 0 bases, J shed 0 bases, and the junction held 1 base outside the gene matches. This CDR3 is 15 amino acids long. The CDR3 loop is CASSYSSGGSYEQYF. CDR3 sequence (DNA): TGTGCCAGCAGTTACTCGAGCGGGGGCTCCTACGAGCAGTACTTC.

The genes are TRBV14 and TRBJ1-2; possibly TRBD1 for D (5 bases). The CDR3 is made up of 14 amino acids. V lost 0 bases to trimming and J lost 6 bases, with 11 bases between them. CDR1 is SGHDN and CDR2 is FVKESK in the germline V gene. DNA for the CDR3: TGTGCCAGCAGCCAAGATGGAGGGGACCATGGCTACACCTTC. Its protein is CASSQDGGDHGYTF.

The rearrangement links TRBV4-3 to TRBJ2-1, with TRBD1 as a possible D gene (6 bases). The V end was cut by 0 bases, the J end by 8 bases, with 14 bases between. The CDR3 contains 15 residues. Germline CDR1 LGHNA, CDR2 YSLEER. Here the CDR3 DNA reads TGCGCCAGCAGCCAAGATGTCAGGGGTAGGGATGAGCAGTTCTTC. This translates into CASSQDVRGRDEQFF.

This clone was seen a single time. The chain joins TRBV5-4 to TRBJ2-7, with 8 bases matching TRBD2. Germline V lookup: CDR1 SGHNT, CDR2 YYREEE (reference sequence). V was pared by 6 bases and J by 0 bases, with 14 bases of the junction left unmatched. The CDR3 is 17 residues long. The CDR3 nucleotides read TGTGCCAGCACCCGGGGTGGCGGGGGGATGGGCTCCTACGAGCAGTACTTC. This translates into CASTRGGGGMGSYEQYF.

This chain connects TRBV29-1 to TRBJ1-1, with no clear D. This CDR3 region has 10 residues. CDR1 is SQVTM and CDR2 is ANQGSEA in the germline V gene. V lost 3 bases, J lost 5 bases, and 4 bases lay in between. This CDR3 is CSVDGTEAFF. CDR3 in DNA: TGCAGCGTTGACGGTACTGAAGCTTTCTTT.

The chain joins TRBV6-5 to TRBJ1-1; the D gene is possibly TRBD1 (5 bases). The ends were cut back, 6 bases at V and 5 bases at J, with 13 bases in the middle. Per the germline V gene, CDR1 is MNHEY and CDR2 is SVGAGI. This CDR3 comprises 13 residues. CDR3 sequence: CASREQGWTEAFF. The CDR3 DNA is TGTGCCAGCAGAGAGCAGGGATGGACTGAAGCTTTCTTT.

The chain carries TRBV29-1 and TRBJ2-2; possibly TRBD2 for D (5 bases). CDR1 and CDR2 (germline): SQVTM, ANQGSEA. The CDR3 has 14 amino acids. V lost 3 bases and J lost 5, with 13 bases in between. The DNA for the CDR3 is TGCAGCGTTGAGGGAAAGACGGGAACCGGGGAGCTGTTTTTT. This codes for CSVEGKTGTGELFF.

As regards this clone: The sample has other DNA sequences that encode this CDR3 too. V gene TRBV10-3 combines with J gene TRBJ1-5; TRBD1 matches 12 bases. This CDR3 has 17 residues. J gave up 7 bases and V 4 bases, and 11 bases lay outside the gene matches. The germline CDR1 and CDR2 sequences are ENHRY and SYGVKD. The DNA for the CDR3 is TGTGCCATCAGTGCCGGGACAGGGGGCCGTTCGGTACAGCCCCAGCATTTT. Translation: CAISAGTGGRSVQPQHF.

The CDR3, as DNA: TGTGCCAGCAAGGGACTAGCGGGGTCGAGCTCCTACAATGAGCAGTTCTTC. It encodes CASKGLAGSSSYNEQFF. J is TRBJ2-1 and V is TRBV2; 13 positions match TRBD2. The CDR3 length is 17 residues. CDR1 SNHLY and CDR2 FYNNEI come from the germline V gene. V shed 7 bases and J 0 bases; nucleotides not matched to a gene: 6.

The rearrangement uses TRBV10-1 and TRBJ2-4, with 10 bases lining up with TRBD1. The ends lost 4 bases at V and 6 bases at J; junction bases unmatched: 3. This CDR3 region has 14 residues. Germline lookup yields CDR1 WNHNN and CDR2 SYGVQD (reference sequence). The CDR3 nucleotides read TGCGCCAGCAGTGCAGGACAGGGGGGAAACATTCAGTACTTC. As protein: CASSAGQGGNIQYF.

This clone occurred a few times. The chain recombines TRBV4-2 with TRBJ1-2; tentative D call: TRBD1 (6 bases). Germline values: CDR1 LGHNA, CDR2 YNFKEQ. This CDR3 spans 16 amino acids. V lost 3 bases and J 8 bases, leaving 22 bases between the germline ends. CDR3 region: CASSHSQGTLSRGYTF. CDR3 sequence (DNA): TGTGCCAGCAGCCACTCTCAGGGGACACTCTCCCGGGGCTACACCTTC.

The rearrangement uses TRBV29-1 and TRBJ2-7; D is perhaps TRBD1 (5 bases). The CDR3 spans 12 residues. V was cut by 3 bases and J by 1 base, with 7 bases left in between. CDR1 and CDR2 (germline): SQVTM, ANQGSEA. CDR3 sequence (DNA): TGCAGCGTTGACCAGGGTTCCTACGAGCAGTACTTC. The encoded protein is CSVDQGSYEQYF.

V and J are TRBV7-9 and TRBJ1-6; 10 positions agree with TRBD1. The CDR3 spans 14 residues. V lost 5 bases to trimming and J lost 9 bases; unmatched junction nucleotides: 4. Looked up from germline, CDR1 is SEHNR and CDR2 is FQNEAQ (reference sequence). The CDR3: CASSPTGGISPLHF. DNA for the CDR3: TGTGCCAGCAGCCCGACAGGGGGCATTTCACCCCTCCACTTT. Combining the CDR3 with reference TRBV7-9 and TRBJ1-6 gives the whole variable domain DTGVSQNPRHKITKRGQNVTFRCDPISEHNRLYWYRQTLGQGPEFLTYFQNEAQLEKSRLLSDRFSAERPKGSFSTLEIQRTEQGDSAMYLCASSPTGGISPLHFGNGTRLTVT.

The chain recombines TRBV25-1 with TRBJ2-7; 9 nucleotides match TRBD2. Germline V gene sequence: CDR1 MGHDK, CDR2 SYGVNS. V was pared by 3 bases and J by 2 bases, with 11 bases of the junction left unmatched. The CDR3 covers 17 residues. CDR3 bases: TGTGCCAGCAGTGACCCTCTGGAAGCGGGGGGTACCTACGAGCAGTACTTC. Translating gives CASSDPLEAGGTYEQYF.

The chain carries TRBV5-8 and TRBJ2-5, with TRBD2 as a possible D gene (6 bases). The CDR3 contains 13 residues. CDR1 is SGHTS and CDR2 is YDEGEE in the germline V gene. The ends were cut back, 1 base at V and 6 bases at J, with 10 bases in the middle. This CDR3 is CASSLQGGQTQYF. CDR3 bases: TGTGCCAGCAGCTTGCAGGGAGGACAGACCCAGTACTTC.

This clone was seen a handful of times. The rearrangement uses TRBV18 and TRBJ2-1, with D perhaps TRBD1 (6 bases). V shed 3 bases and J shed 4 bases, with 10 bases lying between them. The CDR3 is 14 amino acids. Per germline, CDR1 KGHSH and CDR2 LQKENI. The CDR3 DNA is TGTGCCAGCTCACCCCTGGACAGATACAATGAGCAGTTCTTC. It encodes CASSPLDRYNEQFF.

This sequence joins TRBV7-9 and TRBJ2-5, with 7 bases fitting TRBD2. The CDR3 consists of 13 residues. V shed 4 bases and J 9 bases; nucleotides not matched to a gene: 8. Germline CDR1 SEHNR, CDR2 FQNEAQ (reference sequence). The CDR3 reads CASSSRGSGAQYF. The CDR3 bases are TGTGCCAGCAGCTCACGGGGGAGCGGGGCCCAGTACTTC.

V and J are TRBV7-2 and TRBJ2-2; D unresolved. This CDR3 contains 13 residues. Trimming left V 5 bases short and J 6 bases short, with 10 bases between. Germline-derived CDR1 and CDR2 are SGHTA and FQGNSA. The CDR3 protein is CASSLSAAGELFF. CDR3 in DNA: TGTGCCAGCAGCCTTTCGGCGGCCGGGGAGCTGTTTTTT.